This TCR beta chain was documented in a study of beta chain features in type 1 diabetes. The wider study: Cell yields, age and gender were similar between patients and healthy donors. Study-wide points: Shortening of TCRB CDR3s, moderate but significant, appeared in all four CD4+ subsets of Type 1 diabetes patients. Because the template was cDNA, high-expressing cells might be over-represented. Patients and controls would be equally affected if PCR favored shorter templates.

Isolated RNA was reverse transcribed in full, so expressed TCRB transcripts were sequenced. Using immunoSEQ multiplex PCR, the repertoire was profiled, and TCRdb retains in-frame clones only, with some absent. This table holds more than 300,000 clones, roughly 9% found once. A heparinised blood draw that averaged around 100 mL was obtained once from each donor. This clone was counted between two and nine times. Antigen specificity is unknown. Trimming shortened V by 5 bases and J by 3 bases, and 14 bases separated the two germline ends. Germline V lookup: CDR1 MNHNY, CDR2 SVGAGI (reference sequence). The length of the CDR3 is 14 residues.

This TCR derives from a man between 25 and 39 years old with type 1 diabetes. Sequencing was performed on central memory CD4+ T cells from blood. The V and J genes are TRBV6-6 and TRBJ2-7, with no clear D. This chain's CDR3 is CASSDVRTNYEQYF. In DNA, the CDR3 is TGTGCCAGCAGTGACGTCAGGACGAACTACGAGCAGTACTTC.